Below are 19 T cell receptor beta chains sequenced from a single sample in a study of CD8+ T cells in alopecia areata. As the sequencing template, cDNA was produced by extracting RNA and reverse transcribing it. Clones were sequenced by immunoSEQ multiplex PCR, and TCRdb holds only the in-frame ones, with some missing. Among about 200,000 clones listed, roughly 57% were seen once. Source: CD4+ T cells sorted from blood, taken at week 0. The receptor set was obtained from a human donor with alopecia areata.

The genes are TRBV7-9 and TRBJ2-7; D is unresolved. V lost 5 bases and J lost 4, with 3 bases in between. The germline gives CDR1 SEHNR, CDR2 FQNEAQ (reference sequence). CDR3 size: 10 residues. CDR3 protein: CASSGYEQYF. For the CDR3, the DNA is TGTGCCAGCAGCGGTTACGAGCAGTACTTC.

Details on this clone: A read error may account for a junction end that differs from germline. The V call is TRBV11-2, the J call TRBJ2-5; 9 bases are a match to TRBD1. The tail of the sequence fits TRBJ2-7 better, so the J call may be wrong. This CDR3 spans 15 amino acids. Germline-derived CDR1 and CDR2 are SGHAT and FQNNGV. The CDR3 bases are TGTGCCAGCAGGTTAGCGGTAGACAGGGGGAACGAGCAGTACTTC. This encodes CASRLAVDRGNEQYF.

In its sample, this clone was seen a few times. The CDR3, as DNA: TGTGCCAGTAGTATTGCCAACATGAACACTGAAGCTTTCTTT. Encoded protein: CASSIANMNTEAFF. J is TRBJ1-1 and V is TRBV19; D unresolved. Germline CDR1 is LNHDA and CDR2 is SQIVND (reference sequence). CDR3 length: 14 amino acids. V was clipped by 3 bases and J by 0 bases, with 8 bases between them.

The chain carries TRBV29-1 and TRBJ1-4; D is unclear. CDR1 SQVTM and CDR2 ANQGSEA come from the germline V gene. The CDR3 is 13 amino acids. Between the trimmed V and J ends, which lost 7 bases and 7 bases, there was a span of 16 bases. This CDR3 reads CSALNPLGEKLFF. CDR3 nucleotide sequence: TGCAGCGCCCTGAATCCGCTGGGTGAAAAACTGTTTTTT.

CDR3 coding DNA: TGCGCCAGCAGCCAACCGGGGCAGGCAATCATGGATACGCAGTATTTT. Amino acid sequence: CASSQPGQAIMDTQYF. The rearrangement uses TRBV4-1 and TRBJ2-3, with D possibly called TRBD1 or TRBD2 (5 bases each). CDR1 and CDR2 (germline): MGHRA, YSYEKL. The CDR3 has 16 residues. The V and J ends lost 2 bases and 6 bases respectively, with 18 bases between them.

The chain links TRBV30 to TRBJ2-3; D might be TRBD2 (7 bases). The length of the CDR3 is 16 residues. Per the germline V gene, CDR1 is GTSNPN and CDR2 is SVGIG (reference sequence). V shed 2 bases and J shed 4 bases, with 19 bases lying between them. Written as DNA, the CDR3 is TGTGCCTGGAGTTCCAGTCGGGGGCGGGGGCCAGATACGCAGTATTTT. Protein: CAWSSSRGRGPDTQYF. The full variable domain, with the rest looked up from reference TRBV30 and TRBJ2-3, is SQTIHQWPATLVQPVGSPLSLECTVEGTSNPNLYWYRQAAGRGLQLLFYSVGIGQISSEVPQNLSASRPQDRQFILSSKKLLLSDSGFYLCAWSSSRGRGPDTQYFGPGTRLTVL.

The J gene is TRBJ2-1, the V gene TRBV7-6; TRBD2 agrees at 8 bases. CDR3 length equals 15 residues. Per germline, CDR1 SGHVS and CDR2 FNYEAQ. V was pared by 5 bases and J by 2 bases, with 5 bases of the junction left unmatched. CDR3 DNA sequence: TGTGCCAGCAGCGCAATAGCGGGACCCTACAATGAGCAGTTCTTC. Residues: CASSAIAGPYNEQFF.

The chain is built from TRBV9 and TRBJ2-1; a possible D gene is TRBD2 (5 bases). This CDR3 has 15 residues. Germline V CDR1 and CDR2: SGDLS, YYNGEE. V dropped 0 bases and J dropped 9 bases, with 16 bases sitting between them. The CDR3 nucleotides read TGTGCCAGCAGCGTAGAGGCTAGCATATTATCTGAGCAGTTCTTC. This translates into CASSVEASILSEQFF.

The J gene is TRBJ2-3, the V gene TRBV27, with D perhaps TRBD2 (5 bases). Trimming removed 2 bases from V and 11 bases from J, with 14 bases in between. Germline V lookup: CDR1 MNHEY, CDR2 SMNVEV (reference sequence). The CDR3 is 13 amino acids. Here the CDR3 DNA reads TGTGCCAGCAGTTTAAGAGAGGGTACCAAGCAGTATTTT. Its protein product is CASSLREGTKQYF.

This clone was seen more than once but under ten times. This chain's CDR3 is CASSPGQEPNYGYTF. CDR3 in DNA: TGTGCCAGCAGCCCCGGACAGGAACCTAACTATGGCTACACCTTC. The genes are TRBV4-2 and TRBJ1-2; 7 bases line up with TRBD1. This CDR3 contains 15 residues. The ends lost 4 bases at V and 0 bases at J; junction bases unmatched: 5. Germline CDR1 reads LGHNA; CDR2 reads YNFKEQ.

The gene calls are TRBV7-2 and TRBJ1-1, with D maybe TRBD1 (5 bases). The germline V gene has CDR1 SGHTA and CDR2 FQGNSA. V shed 3 bases and J shed 2 bases, with 16 bases lying between them. The CDR3 loop spans 16 amino acids. The CDR3 loop reads CASSFYVGRVNTEAFF. In DNA, the CDR3 is TGTGCCAGCAGCTTCTACGTCGGCAGGGTTAACACTGAAGCTTTCTTT.

This clone was found a few times. This sequence joins TRBV6-5 and TRBJ1-1; 7 bases map to TRBD1. The germline V gene has CDR1 MNHEY and CDR2 SVGAGI. This CDR3 comprises 14 residues. With V trimmed by 8 bases and J by 0 bases, 6 bases remained unmatched. The CDR3 region has the DNA TGTGCCAGCGTATCCGACAGGGTGAACACTGAAGCTTTCTTT. Its protein is CASVSDRVNTEAFF.

The chain's CDR3 is CASSYYEQYF. The DNA for the CDR3 is TGTGCCAGCAGTTATTACGAGCAGTACTTC. The J gene is TRBJ2-7, the V gene TRBV6-1; no firm D call. The CDR3 loop spans 10 amino acids. Germline CDR1 reads MNHNS; CDR2 reads SASEGT. V was trimmed by 5 bases and J by 4 bases, leaving 3 bases between them.

The count of this clone is one. The chain has TRBV30 and TRBJ2-3, with no clear D. Trimming left V 5 bases short and J 6 bases short, with 12 bases between. CDR1 GTSNPN and CDR2 SVGIG come from the germline V gene (reference sequence). This CDR3 is built from 12 residues. The CDR3 DNA sequence: TGTGCCTGGGGTAGGCTCGGGGATACGCAGTATTTT. Translated, it gives CAWGRLGDTQYF.

V gene TRBV7-2 combines with J gene TRBJ2-1, with 9 positions matching TRBD2. The junction had 8 bases not matched to a gene; V was cut back by 7 bases and J by 7 bases. The CDR3 has 14 amino acids. Germline V gene data show CDR1 as SGHTA and CDR2 as FQGNSA. In nucleotides, the CDR3 is TGTGCCAGCATGGGCGGGAGGGCCCCGAATGAGCAGTTCTTC. Encoded protein: CASMGGRAPNEQFF.

The chain employs TRBV27 and TRBJ2-1, with D tentatively TRBD2 (6 bases). The CDR3 has 13 amino acids. V gave up 4 bases and J gave up 8 bases, with 12 bases separating them. Germline V gene lookup returns CDR1 MNHEY and CDR2 SMNVEV (reference sequence). The CDR3 reads CASSSWTTDEQFF. The DNA of the CDR3 is TGTGCCAGCAGTTCCTGGACTACAGATGAGCAGTTCTTC.

V usage is TRBV30 and J usage is TRBJ1-5; D not certain. V shed 0 bases and J shed 2 bases, with 11 bases lying between them. The CDR3 covers 15 residues. Germline assignment: CDR1 GTSNPN and CDR2 SVGIG (reference sequence). As DNA, the CDR3 is TGTGCCTGGAGTGTTGGCGGGGTGGGCAATCAGCCCCAGCATTTT. Its translation: CAWSVGGVGNQPQHF.

This clone was seen once. The DNA for the CDR3 is TGTGCCAGCAGTTTAACAGGCGGCTATGGCTACACCTTC. It codes for CASSLTGGYGYTF. The genes are TRBV27 and TRBJ1-2; D may be TRBD1 (5 bases). The CDR3 runs 13 residues. Germline CDR1 reads MNHEY; CDR2 reads SMNVEV (reference sequence). V lost 2 bases and J lost 4, with 8 bases in between.

The chain combines TRBV7-9 with TRBJ2-7; the D gene is possibly TRBD1 (6 bases). Germline CDR1 SEHNR, CDR2 FQNEAQ (reference sequence). CDR3 length: 16 amino acids. The V and J ends lost 1 base and 0 bases respectively, with 13 bases between them. CDR3 DNA sequence: TGTGCCAGCAGCTTAGTTCTGACAGGCAGCTCCTACGAGCAGTACTTC. It yields the protein CASSLVLTGSSYEQYF.